This TCR beta chain is drawn from a study of shared clonotypes between healthy human individuals (TCRdb year 2020). Study-level background: A few men and a couple of women, aged 18 to 49 years, made up the cohort. Per donor, three plates each were used for CD4 naive and CD4 memory, two for CD8 naive, and one for CD8 memory. Blood TCR repertoires of roughly five healthy adults were deeply sequenced to estimate repertoire size and the extent of clonotype sharing between individuals. To increase sequencing depth and limit assay-specific biases, different laboratories used diverse techniques to prepare libraries and sequence TCR repertoires. Leukapheresis yielded between about 0.94 and 10 billion PBMCs per donor. The study at large found these results: Rarefaction of sorted-subset datasets indicated incomplete sequencing despite the large sequencing depth. Pairwise subsampling led to the expectation that sequencing depth would affect the degree of clonotype sharing among donors. Estimated clonotype richness was generally larger for naive than for memory subsets. Sampling was restricted to blood, and TCR repertoires in tissue are likely to differ from TCR repertoires in blood. Compared with non-shared clonotypes, clonotypes shared by all four sorted-subset donors had higher generation probabilities. About 4.5% of naive CD4, 3.5% of naive CD8, 2.3% of memory CD4, and roughly 0.4% of memory CD8 clonotypes were shared across several donors. Because the study included a small number of donors, the genetic and exposure-history diversity represented was limited.

Using the deep immunoSEQ assay, multiplex PCR amplified TCR CDR3 regions from genomic DNA. Genomic DNA extracted from each cell subset was distributed evenly over all wells of several immunoSEQ 96-well plates, and each plate served as one replicate. For sorted subsets, approximately 200 ng of genomic DNA, equivalent to 25,000 to 35,000 T cell genomes, went into each replicate PCR. The purified libraries were quantified using a Qubit 3.0 fluorometer, sized with a Bioanalyzer 2100, and then quantified again using the KAPA Library Quantification kit. Every immunoSEQ 96-well plate was sequenced on a dedicated single-read 150-cycle Illumina NextSeq 550 flow cell. On the authors' methods: The immunoSEQ output contained only junctional sequences without quality scores, so filtering could not match that applied to full-length reads. To assign V/J genes and CDR3, sequences were annotated using PyIR, a Python wrapper for IgBLAST v1.9, with IMGT germline references. Any read was removed if the V/J assignment was weak (E-value above 1e-6), the CDR3 was missing, or the read contained stop codons, out-of-frame junctions, or ambiguous translated residues. V3J clonotypes were defined as sequences sharing the same inferred V gene, J gene, and CDR3 amino acid sequence. The percentage overlap between two repertoires was calculated by dividing the number of shared unique clonotypes by the size of the smaller repertoire. Repertoire richness was assessed with RTK rarefaction, the Chao1 estimator, and Recon v2.1 estimates of unobserved clonotypes. Generation probabilities were computed with OLGA for all TCRbeta clonotypes obtained by the gDNA method from a handful of donors. TCRdb took over this immuneACCESS table, retaining in-frame rearrangements with V and J assigned. Such tables are incomplete; in checked studies, under half of the missing clones stem from an unresolved V gene, and the remainder is unexplained. V, J and clone size reflect that table, while D and trimming were determined from the DNA. This sample has 2 million or so clones in its table, and about 95% of those were observed once. The ten largest account for around 1.1% of the sample.

Concerning this clone itself: Its antigen is still unknown. Possible read error: a much larger clone is one base away.

CD8 naive samples were obtained by positive selection for CCR7 among CD45RO-negative cells, yielding a CD45RA+CCR7+ population from which TemRA cells were excluded. Donors were healthy HIV-negative adults with no recently reported acute infections or vaccinations. Only Caucasian adults living in Nashville, Tennessee, USA were represented among the donors. Blood was collected by leukapheresis, and PBMCs were isolated by Ficoll-Histopaque density gradient centrifugation and then cryopreserved in liquid nitrogen vapor phase. Analytical flow cytometry was used to check the purity and quantity of each magnetically sorted T cell population. From each sorted fraction, genomic DNA was isolated and quantified by UV absorbance on a Nanodrop 2000c. Sequenced input: naive CD8+ T cells sorted from blood. In the paper's terms, the cell subset or site label means: CD45RA+CCR7+. This receptor was obtained from a young man in good health.

The encoded CDR3 is CASSYGNTEAFF. Read as DNA, the sequence is TGTGCCAGCAGCTACGGGAACACTGAAGCTTTCTTT. Here the chain combines TRBV9 and TRBJ1-1; there is no confident call for the D gene. Spanning cysteine to phenylalanine, the CDR3 consists of 12 amino acids. The entry retains the CDR3 DNA only, 36 bases that are in frame from base 1. As encoded in the germline V gene, CDR1 is SGDLS while CDR2 is YYNGEE. V is reduced by 4 bases and J by 1 base, leaving a spacing of 5 bases between them.